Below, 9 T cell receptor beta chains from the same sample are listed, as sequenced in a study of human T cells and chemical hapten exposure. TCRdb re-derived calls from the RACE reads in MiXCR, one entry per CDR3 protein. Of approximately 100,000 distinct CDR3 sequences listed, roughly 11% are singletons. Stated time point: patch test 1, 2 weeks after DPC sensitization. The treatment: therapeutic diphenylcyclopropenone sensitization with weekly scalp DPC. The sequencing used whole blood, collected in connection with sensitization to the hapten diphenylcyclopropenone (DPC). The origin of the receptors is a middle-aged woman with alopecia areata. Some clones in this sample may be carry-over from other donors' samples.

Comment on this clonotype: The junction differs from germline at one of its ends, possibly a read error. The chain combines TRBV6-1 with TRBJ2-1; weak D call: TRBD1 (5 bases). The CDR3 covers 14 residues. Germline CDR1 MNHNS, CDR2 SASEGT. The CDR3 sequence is CASSVRGAGNEQFF. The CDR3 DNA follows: TGTGCTAGCAGTGTCCGTGGGGCTGGAAATGAGCAGTTCTTC.

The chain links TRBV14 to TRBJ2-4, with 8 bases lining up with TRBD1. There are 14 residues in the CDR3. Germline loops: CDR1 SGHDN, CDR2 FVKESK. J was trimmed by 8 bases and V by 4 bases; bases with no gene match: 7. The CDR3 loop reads CASSPGQGRDIQYF. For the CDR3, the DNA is TGTGCCAGCAGCCCCGGACAGGGACGGGACATTCAGTACTTC.

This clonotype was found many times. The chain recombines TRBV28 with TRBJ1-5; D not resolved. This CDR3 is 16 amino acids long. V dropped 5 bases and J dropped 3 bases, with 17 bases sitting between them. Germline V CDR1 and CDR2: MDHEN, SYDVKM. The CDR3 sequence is CASSPPGRGNNQPQHF. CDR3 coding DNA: TGTGCCAGCAGTCCCCCCGGCCGGGGAAACAATCAGCCCCAGCATTTT.

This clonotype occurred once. CDR3 sequence reads: CASSQGQGPYEAFF. Written as DNA, the CDR3 is TGTGCCAGCAGCCAAGGACAGGGGCCTTATGAAGCTTTCTTT. The V and J genes are TRBV3-1 and TRBJ1-1, with 8 bases lining up with TRBD1. Trimming removed 1 base from V and 7 bases from J; junction bases left unmatched: 5. Per germline, CDR1 LGHDT and CDR2 YNNKEL (reference sequence). The CDR3 totals 14 residues.

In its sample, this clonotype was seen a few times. The DNA for the CDR3 is TGTGCCAGCAGACTGGGGGGGGCTCGAGGCGTCGCTGAAGCTTTCTTT. It encodes CASRLGGARGVAEAFF. V usage is TRBV6-5 and J usage is TRBJ1-1; D possibly corresponds to TRBD1 (6 bases). The CDR3 contains 16 residues. The germline V gene has CDR1 MNHEY and CDR2 SVGAGI. V lost 6 bases and J 6 bases, leaving 23 bases between the germline ends.

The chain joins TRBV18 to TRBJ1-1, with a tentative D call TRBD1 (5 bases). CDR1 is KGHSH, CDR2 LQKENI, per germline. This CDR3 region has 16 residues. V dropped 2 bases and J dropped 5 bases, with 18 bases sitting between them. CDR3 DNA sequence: TGTGCCAGCTCACCAAGGGGAAGGGCCGAAGGAACTGAAGCTTTCTTT. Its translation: CASSPRGRAEGTEAFF.

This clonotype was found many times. The CDR3 protein is CASNPLVGSGGNQPQHF. CDR3 DNA sequence: TGTGCCAGTAACCCACTTGTGGGGTCAGGGGGCAATCAGCCCCAGCATTTT. The chain joins TRBV19 to TRBJ1-5; D may be TRBD1 (6 bases). V was pared by 7 bases and J by 2 bases, with 21 bases between. The CDR3 totals 17 residues. Germline V lookup: CDR1 LNHDA, CDR2 SQIVND (reference sequence). The entire variable domain, with the rest obtained from reference TRBV19 and TRBJ1-5, is as follows: DGGITQSPKYLFRKEGQNVTLSCEQNLNHDAMYWYRQDPGQGLRLIYYSQIVNDFQKGDIAEGYSVSREKKESFPLTVTSAQKNPTAFYLCASNPLVGSGGNQPQHFGDGTRLSIL.

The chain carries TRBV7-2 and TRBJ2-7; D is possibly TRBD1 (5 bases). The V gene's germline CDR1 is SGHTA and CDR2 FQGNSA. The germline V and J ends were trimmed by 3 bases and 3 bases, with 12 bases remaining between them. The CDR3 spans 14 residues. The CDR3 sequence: CASSFTTDLYEQYF. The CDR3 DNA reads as TGTGCCAGCAGCTTTACGACAGACCTCTACGAGCAGTACTTC.

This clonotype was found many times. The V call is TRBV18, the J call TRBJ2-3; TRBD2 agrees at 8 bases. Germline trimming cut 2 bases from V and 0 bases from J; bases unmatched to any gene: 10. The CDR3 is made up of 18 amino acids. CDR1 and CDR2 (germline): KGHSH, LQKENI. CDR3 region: CASSPIAGTIPSTDTQYF. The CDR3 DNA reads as TGTGCCAGCTCACCAATAGCGGGAACGATTCCTAGCACAGATACGCAGTATTTT.